This TCR beta chain was recorded in a study of cytomegalovirus exposure and HLA in healthy donors. Study findings and constraints: V- and J-gene trimming in TCR beta was tied to a missense DCLRE1C variant by an analysis performed later.

The germline CDR1 and CDR2 sequences are LGHNA and YNFKEQ. This CDR3 region has 13 residues. V was clipped by 2 bases and J by 8 bases; unmatched bases: 5. PCR used 60 Vbeta primers and 13 Jbeta primers. Measured with immunoSEQ multiplex PCR; TCRdb has only the in-frame clones, and not every one. The sample has over 100,000 clones, 70% to 90% seen once. Worth noting for this clone: Its antigen is unidentified.

The receptor was derived from a man aged 35 to 55 in good health and CMV-seronegative. Source material: PBMCs. V usage is TRBV4-2 and J usage is TRBJ1-2; TRBD1 aligns across 7 bases. DNA of the CDR3: TGTGCCAGCAGCCAAACAGGGGCAGGCGGCTACACCTTC. Protein product: CASSQTGAGGYTF.